This TCR beta chain was identified in a study of cytotoxic CD8 clonotypes in ibrutinib-treated CLL. Study summary: On average, around 100,000 productive rearrangements and 200,000 to 300,000 productive templates per sample. Study-level findings and limits: Sample timing was unmatched between remission and later-progressing patients; lymph nodes unstudied. Baseline clonality, above age-matched healthy donor levels, tracked circulating CD8+ T-cell counts.

Trimming shortened V by 4 bases and J by 1 base, and 11 bases separated the two germline ends. The germline gives CDR1 SGHNT, CDR2 YYREEE (reference sequence). The CDR3 length is 14 residues. As regards this clone: Its specificity is unknown.

Targeted sequencing depth ranged from 1 in 200,000 to 1 in 1 million T cells. The data were produced by immunoSEQ multiplex PCR, yet TCRdb's version contains in-frame clones alone and is incomplete. The data show tens of thousands of clones, roughly 50% seen once. The receptor was isolated from a human donor with chronic lymphocytic leukemia. The starting material was PBMCs, obtained after 12 months of ibrutinib treatment. The chain is built from TRBV5-4 and TRBJ1-2, with unresolved D. The CDR3 bases are TGTGCCAGCAGCAGGGAAGTGAATAACTATGGCTACACCTTC. It yields the protein CASSREVNNYGYTF. Full variable domain (rest looked up from reference TRBV5-4 and TRBJ1-2): ETGVTQSPTHLIKTRGQQVTLRCSSQSGHNTVSWYQQALGQGPQFIFQYYREEENGRGNFPPRFSGLQFPNYSSELNVNALELDDSALYLCASSREVNNYGYTFGSGTRLTVV.